The 13 T cell receptor beta chains below come from one sample, sequenced in a study of cytomegalovirus exposure and HLA in healthy donors. Researchers ran the PCR with 60 Vbeta and 13 Jbeta primers. Repertoires were generated with immunoSEQ multiplex PCR, while TCRdb's copy carries only in-frame clones and drops some. The data hold around 170,000 clones, with roughly 80% observed a single time. The sample comprised PBMCs. The receptors originated from a man aged 35-49 years in good health and CMV-seropositive.

The rearrangement links TRBV7-9 to TRBJ1-4; D remains unclear. Trimming left V 1 base short and J 4 bases short, with 7 bases between. The CDR3 totals 14 residues. In germline, CDR1 is SEHNR, CDR2 FQNEAQ (reference sequence). This chain's CDR3 is CASSLDSFNEKLFF. The CDR3, as DNA: TGTGCCAGCAGCTTAGACAGTTTTAATGAAAAACTGTTTTTT.

This clone was recorded a few times. The chain couples TRBV4-2 to TRBJ1-5; weak D call: TRBD1 (5 bases). The germline V and J ends were trimmed by 0 bases and 5 bases, with 11 bases remaining between them. Germline V CDR1 and CDR2: LGHNA, YNFKEQ. There are 15 residues in the CDR3. The CDR3 nucleotides are TGTGCCAGCAGCCAAGATGGCAGGGTAGATCAGCCCCAGCATTTT. Translation gives CASSQDGRVDQPQHF.

The chain uses TRBV9 and TRBJ2-5; TRBD1 agrees at 7 bases. Germline V gene lookup returns CDR1 SGDLS and CDR2 YYNGEE. V was clipped by 3 bases and J by 0 bases; unmatched bases: 8. The CDR3 runs 16 residues. DNA for the CDR3: TGTGCCAGCAGCGCCCGGGACAGAGTAGACCAAGAGACCCAGTACTTC. Protein sequence: CASSARDRVDQETQYF.

The gene calls are TRBV6-1 and TRBJ2-5; D is ambiguous. V lost 3 bases to trimming and J lost 0 bases, with 5 bases between them. The CDR3 totals 13 residues. Germline-derived CDR1 and CDR2 are MNHNS and SASEGT. The CDR3 DNA sequence: TGTGCCAGCAGTGACAGGCACCAAGAGACCCAGTACTTC. It yields the protein CASSDRHQETQYF.

This sequence joins TRBV5-4 and TRBJ2-2, with a possible D match to TRBD1 (6 bases). Trimming took off 1 base at V and 4 bases at J, with 11 bases between the two ends. The germline gives CDR1 SGHNT, CDR2 YYREEE (reference sequence). The CDR3 runs to 15 residues. The CDR3 region is CASSLMGASTGELFF. In nucleotides, the CDR3 is TGTGCCAGCAGCTTGATGGGGGCAAGCACCGGGGAGCTGTTTTTT.

V is TRBV19 and J is TRBJ1-2; a possible D gene is TRBD1 (6 bases). CDR3 length: 13 residues. Germline lookup yields CDR1 LNHDA and CDR2 SQIVND (reference sequence). Between the trimmed V and J ends, which lost 3 bases and 8 bases, there was a span of 13 bases. CDR3 residues: CASSMRGRRGYTF. The CDR3, as DNA: TGTGCCAGTAGTATGCGGGGGCGCCGGGGCTACACCTTC.

The chain joins TRBV2 to TRBJ1-2, with TRBD1 as a possible D gene (6 bases). The CDR3 is 15 residues long. Trimming removed 4 bases from V and 1 base from J, with 13 bases in between. Per germline, CDR1 SNHLY and CDR2 FYNNEI. The CDR3 is CASSVLTGINYGYTF. DNA for the CDR3: TGTGCCAGCAGTGTGCTGACAGGTATTAACTATGGCTACACCTTC.

This rearrangement joins TRBV7-2 to TRBJ2-3; 9 positions agree with TRBD2. Germline lookup yields CDR1 SGHTA and CDR2 FQGNSA. V shed 1 base and J 1 base; nucleotides not matched to a gene: 3. The CDR3 has 16 residues. The CDR3 DNA reads as TGTGCCAGCAGCTTAGTGGCTAGCGGGGGCACAGATACGCAGTATTTT. Protein sequence: CASSLVASGGTDTQYF.

The gene calls are TRBV7-2 and TRBJ1-4; D is perhaps TRBD1 (5 bases). Trimming took 2 bases from V and 0 from J, leaving 13 bases between them. This CDR3 comprises 17 residues. Germline-derived CDR1 and CDR2 are SGHTA and FQGNSA. CDR3 DNA sequence: TGTGCCAGCAGCTTAAGGGATTTACAGGCAACTAATGAAAAACTGTTTTTT. As protein: CASSLRDLQATNEKLFF.

To note about this clone: A junction end diverges from the germline sequence, so it may reflect a read error. The CDR3 is CSSSWEASPLHF. CDR3 sequence (DNA): TGTTCCAGCAGCTGGGAGGCCTCACCCCTCCACTTT. The rearrangement links TRBV7-9 to TRBJ1-6; D unclear. Germline V gene sequence: CDR1 SEHNR, CDR2 FQNEAQ (reference sequence). CDR3 size: 12 residues.

The V and J genes are TRBV19 and TRBJ2-5; maybe TRBD1 (6 bases). The CDR3 extends over 15 amino acids. Germline lookup yields CDR1 LNHDA and CDR2 SQIVND (reference sequence). Trimming stripped 0 bases from V and 0 bases from J, with 8 bases between. CDR3 DNA: TGTGCCAGTAGTATAGATCAGGGGTACCAAGAGACCCAGTACTTC. It translates to CASSIDQGYQETQYF.

The chain carries TRBV18 and TRBJ2-3; D call uncertain. The V gene's germline CDR1 is KGHSH and CDR2 LQKENI. The CDR3 covers 15 residues. V was cut by 3 bases and J by 4 bases, with 14 bases left in between. The CDR3: CASSPTTPVADTQYF. CDR3 nucleotides: TGTGCCAGCTCACCTACCACCCCGGTGGCAGATACGCAGTATTTT. The full variable domain, rest sourced from reference TRBV18 and TRBJ2-3, is NAGVMQNPRHLVRRRGQEARLRCSPMKGHSHVYWYRQLPEEGLKFMVYLQKENIIDESGMPKERFSAEFPKEGPSILRIQQVVRGDSAAYFCASSPTTPVADTQYFGPGTRLTVL.

This clone was recorded a few times. This chain connects TRBV5-6 to TRBJ2-1; TRBD1 matches at 9 bases. With V trimmed by 4 bases and J by 6 bases, 5 bases remained unmatched. This CDR3 is built from 14 residues. The germline gives CDR1 SGHDT, CDR2 YYEEEE. The CDR3 DNA reads TGTGCCAGCAGCCCGCAGACAGGGGGCAATGAGCAGTTCTTC. It is translated as CASSPQTGGNEQFF.